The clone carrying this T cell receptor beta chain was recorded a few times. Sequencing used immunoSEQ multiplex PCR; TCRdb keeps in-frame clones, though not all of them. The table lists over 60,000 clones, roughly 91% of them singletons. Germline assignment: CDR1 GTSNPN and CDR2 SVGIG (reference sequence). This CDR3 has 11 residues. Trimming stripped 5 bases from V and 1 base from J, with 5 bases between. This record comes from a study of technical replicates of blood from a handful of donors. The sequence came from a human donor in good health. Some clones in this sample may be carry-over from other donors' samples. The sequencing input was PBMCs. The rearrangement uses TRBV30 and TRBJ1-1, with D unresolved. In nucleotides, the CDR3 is TGTGCCTGGCAGGAGAACACTGAAGCTTTCTTT. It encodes CAWQENTEAFF.